The clone carrying this T cell receptor beta chain was found many times. This sample was included in a study of identical twins. The V gene lost 4 bases and the J gene lost 3 bases, with 7 bases spanning the gap. The CDR3 runs 12 residues. Germline CDR1 is SGHDN and CDR2 is FVKESK. A universal primer binding site was introduced by template switching. The final cDNA contained unique molecular identifiers. TCRdb called the 5' RACE reads again in MiXCR, with one record for every CDR3 protein. The table lists more than 600,000 distinct CDR3 sequences, about 20% of them singletons. This sample was shared with a second study, whose subject was T cells expressing NK-cell markers.

This receptor was obtained from a woman in her late teens or twenties in good health. The chain links TRBV14 to TRBJ2-7; D not resolved. The sample comprised PBMCs. The chain's CDR3 is CASSPDRYEQYF. The CDR3 DNA follows: TGTGCCAGCAGCCCGGACCGCTACGAGCAGTACTTC.